A single sample gave rise to the 5 T cell receptor beta chains below, sequenced in a study of T cell repertoires in cytomegalovirus infection. TCRdb independently ran MiXCR on the reads; one entry per CDR3 protein. The top ten clones hold just under 3% of a sample with 200,000 or so distinct CDR3 sequences, approximately 19% of them seen once. The sequenced material came from PBMCs. The receptors come from a human donor in good health (CMV status not recorded). Some clones in this sample may be carry-over from other donors' samples.

CDR3 DNA: TGTGCCAGCAATACTGGCTCAGGGGCCAACGTCCTGACTTTC. Translation: CASNTGSGANVLTF. V gene TRBV6-5 combines with J gene TRBJ2-6; D gene ambiguous. This CDR3 has 14 residues. Germline V gene sequence: CDR1 MNHEY, CDR2 SVGAGI. V gave up 7 bases and J gave up 4 bases, with 11 bases separating them.

This chain uses TRBV20-1 with TRBJ1-1; D unclear. This CDR3 has 13 amino acids. Trimming took off 3 bases at V and 0 bases at J, with 8 bases between the two ends. Germline values: CDR1 DFQATT, CDR2 SNEGSKA (reference sequence). The CDR3 reads CSASVPLNTEAFF. The CDR3 bases are TGCAGTGCTAGTGTTCCGCTGAACACTGAAGCTTTCTTT.

There are a few counts of this clonotype. This rearrangement joins TRBV12-5 to TRBJ2-2; D ambiguous. In germline, CDR1 is LGHNT, CDR2 FRNRAP. The V end was cut by 0 bases, the J end by 0 bases, with 5 bases between. The CDR3 length is 15 residues. CDR3 residues: CASGLVSANTGELFF. CDR3 bases: TGTGCTAGTGGTTTGGTTAGTGCGAACACCGGGGAGCTGTTTTTT.

This clonotype was picked up a small number of times. The chain recombines TRBV4-1 with TRBJ1-1; no clear D. CDR3 length equals 15 residues. In germline, CDR1 is MGHRA, CDR2 YSYEKL. The ends were cut back, 3 bases at V and 1 base at J, with 12 bases in the middle. This CDR3 reads CASSHGDNGNTEAFF. CDR3 nucleotides: TGCGCCAGCAGCCATGGCGACAACGGGAACACTGAAGCTTTCTTT.

This rearrangement joins TRBV7-9 to TRBJ2-1, with 9 bases matching TRBD1. Germline values: CDR1 SEHNR, CDR2 FQNEAQ (reference sequence). The CDR3 covers 15 residues. J was trimmed by 6 bases and V by 5 bases; bases with no gene match: 8. The CDR3 reads CASSQETGGPNEQFF. CDR3 in DNA: TGTGCCAGCAGCCAGGAAACAGGGGGCCCCAATGAGCAGTTCTTC.